This TCR beta chain emerged from a study of cytomegalovirus exposure and HLA in healthy donors. With respect to this clone: Its antigen is as yet unknown.

CDR1 is MNHNS, CDR2 SASEGT, per germline. This CDR3 contains 14 residues. V lost 5 bases and J lost 4, with 12 bases in between. Repertoires were generated with immunoSEQ multiplex PCR, while TCRdb's copy carries only in-frame clones and drops some. Among roughly 150,000 clones listed, approximately 88% were seen once. Study-wide findings and caveats: The tendency of first-cohort TCR clusters to co-occur in the 130 or so validation repertoires was identified by a subsequent analysis. In vitro work confirmed that three CMV-associated chains recognize CMV antigens.

This TCR was sampled from a man aged 25 to 45 in good health and CMV-seropositive. The sample comprised PBMCs. The rearrangement uses TRBV6-1 and TRBJ2-1, with D perhaps matching TRBD2 (5 bases). CDR3 bases: TGTGCCAGCAGTCGTCCCGGGGATTACAATGAGCAGTTCTTC. Translation gives CASSRPGDYNEQFF.